These T cell receptor beta chains were read from a single sample in a study of Ad26.COV2.S vaccination and SARS-CoV-2 variants. The assay was immunoSEQ multiplex PCR, and TCRdb's table has in-frame clones only and misses some. The table has some 350,000 clones, about nine tenths seen once. The specimen comprised peripheral blood, sampled in a trial of Ad26.COV2.S vaccine versus placebo. The receptors come from a person aged 18-60 years who received the Ad26.COV2.S COVID-19 vaccine or a placebo. The CDR3 runs from the conserved cysteine through the conserved F or W. Fields, in order: D gene, J gene, V gene, clone size, CDR3 protein, CDR3 DNA. A D gene is named only where the DNA matches it firmly. Clone size is stated in some rows and not others, as once, few, many or a class when expanded.

>.|TRBJ2-7|TRBV10-3|.
CAISEIGGGNEQYF
TGTGCCATCAGTGAGATTGGAGGGGGCAACGAGCAGTACTTC
>TRBD2|TRBJ2-1|TRBV3-1/TRBV3-2|.
CASSRTSNEQFF
TGTGCCAGCAGCCGGACTAGCAATGAGCAGTTCTTC
>.|TRBJ1-2|TRBV5-5|.
CASSLEWVSGGLGYTF
TGTGCCAGCAGCTTGGAATGGGTATCGGGGGGCCTTGGCTACACCTTC
>.|TRBJ2-7|TRBV11-3|.
CASSLSRGYEQYF
TGTGCCAGCAGCTTATCGCGGGGCTATGAGCAGTACTTC
>TRBD2|TRBJ2-2|TRBV10-3|once
CAIRNSGTNTGELFF
TGTGCCATCAGGAATAGCGGGACGAACACCGGGGAGCTGTTTTTT
>TRBD2|TRBJ2-1|TRBV9|.
CASSFSGRDSFEQFF
TGTGCCAGCAGCTTTAGCGGGAGGGATTCGTTTGAGCAGTTCTTC
>.|TRBJ1-2|TRBV23-1|.
CASSQSSAADYGYTF
TGCGCCAGCAGTCAGTCGAGTGCGGCGGACTATGGCTACACCTTC
>.|TRBJ1-4|TRBV29-1|.
CSALPAVGEKLFF
TGCAGCGCCCTGCCAGCCGTGGGCGAAAAACTGTTTTTT
>TRBD1|TRBJ1-2|TRBV7-2|.
CASSPGGATGINYGYTF
TGTGCCAGCAGCCCTGGCGGGGCGACAGGGATCAACTATGGCTACACCTTC
>.|TRBJ1-6|TRBV7-9|.
CASSLDPSSYNSPLHF
TGTGCCAGCAGCTTAGACCCGAGCTCCTATAATTCACCCCTCCACTTT
>TRBD2|TRBJ2-2|TRBV6-5|.
CASRGGGRDTGELFF
TGTGCCAGCAGGGGCGGGGGTCGGGACACCGGGGAGCTGTTTTTT
>TRBD1|TRBJ1-5|TRBV7-2|once
CASSYLGVATGGYQPQHF
TGTGCCAGCAGCTACTTGGGGGTTGCCACAGGGGGTTATCAGCCCCAGCATTTT
>.|TRBJ2-5|TRBV5-4|.
CASSLRVSETQYF
TGTGCCAGCAGCTTGAGGGTTTCGGAGACCCAGTACTTC
>.|TRBJ1-4|TRBV6-6|.
CAVTGPLQEKLFF
TGTGCCGTTACGGGGCCCCTCCAAGAAAAACTGTTTTTT
>TRBD1|TRBJ2-3|TRBV7-6|.
CASGGTGPTDTQYF
TGTGCCAGCGGCGGGACAGGTCCCACAGATACGCAGTATTTT
>.|TRBJ2-5|TRBV6-2/TRBV6-3|.
CASSSIGETQYF
TGTGCCAGCAGTTCCATCGGTGAGACCCAGTACTTC
>TRBD2|TRBJ2-3|TRBV7-9|.
CASRPTSGRPSTDTQYF
TGTGCCAGCAGACCGACTAGCGGGAGGCCCAGCACAGATACGCAGTATTTT
>.|TRBJ1-5|TRBV5-8|.
CASSTGQNQPQHF
TGTGCCAGCAGCACTGGACAGAATCAGCCCCAGCATTTT
>TRBD2|TRBJ2-1|TRBV2|.
CASGWTSGGILF
TGTGCCAGCGGTTGGACTAGCGGGGGGATCCTCTTC
>.|TRBJ2-2|TRBV4-1|.
CASSQEVGGRLRTGELFF
TGCGCCAGCAGCCAAGAGGTAGGCGGCAGGTTAAGGACCGGGGAGCTGTTTTTT
>.|TRBJ1-6|TRBV7-2|.
CASSDYTDNSPLHF
TGTGCCAGCTCCGACTATACAGATAATTCACCCCTCCACTTT
>.|TRBJ2-1|TRBV4-1|.
CASSQEAGTPYNEQFF
TGCGCCAGCAGCCAAGAAGCTGGGACCCCCTACAATGAGCAGTTCTTC
>.|TRBJ2-4|TRBV19|.
CASSIPAAKNIQYF
TGTGCCAGTAGTATCCCAGCAGCCAAAAACATTCAGTACTTC
>TRBD2|TRBJ2-1|TRBV7-9|.
CASSIGLAGGPSSYNEQFF
TGTGCCAGCAGCATCGGACTAGCGGGGGGTCCGAGCTCCTACAATGAGCAGTTCTTC
>.|TRBJ2-5|TRBV7-6|.
CASSLARVGETQYF
TGTGCCAGCAGCTTAGCGCGTGTGGGGGAGACCCAGTACTTC
>.|TRBJ2-5|TRBV6-9|.
CASSYRLIGQGGWETQYF
TGTGCCAGCAGTTATAGGTTAATTGGGCAGGGGGGCTGGGAGACCCAGTACTTC
>.|TRBJ2-4|TRBV9|.
CASSVTGRNIQYF
TGTGCCAGCAGCGTCACCGGGAGAAACATTCAGTACTTC